This TCR beta chain stems from a study of human CD4 T cells and Enterobacteriaceae (dated by TCRdb to the early 2020s). The germline V gene (reference sequence) gives CDR1 as LNHDA and CDR2 as SQIVND. Reading from cysteine to phenylalanine, the CDR3 counts 16 amino acids. Only the CDR3 DNA is retained, 48 bases long and in frame from the first base. After removal of 6 bases from V and 2 bases from J, the junction retains 7 bases not matched to a gene. Deep-level sequencing was performed on ex vivo total memory CD4+ samples, with a detection sensitivity of one cell in 200,000. The QIAamp DNA Micro Kit was used to extract genomic DNA from cell pellets, and the quantity and purity of the genomic DNA were checked by spectrophotometry. TCR Vbeta CDR3 regions were amplified with the immunoSEQ multiplex PCR assay. Sequencing of amplicons was performed on the Illumina HiSeq platform. The retrieved sequences were 87 nucleotides in length and included the CDR3 region. As for the original processing: A clonotype was defined as a unique productive TCR Vbeta nucleotide sequence, quantified by productive template frequency from ImmunoSEQ Analyzer V3.0. A threshold at the top 5th percentile of each frequency-ranked repertoire was used to define expanded clonotypes. Repertoire overlap was calculated as Chao-Jaccard using the R package fossil and displayed by nonmetric multidimensional scaling using the R package MASS. As stored in TCRdb, this immuneACCESS dataset retains in-frame rearrangements with V and J assigned. A fraction of the clones does not appear; measured against another copy, unresolved V genes explain less than half of the discrepancy, and the remainder lacks a known reason. That table furnishes V, J and clone size, whereas the DNA furnished D and trimming. A total of 25,000 to 30,000 clones appear in this sample, approximately 82% of them only once. Of the sample, approximately 1.5% is held by the ten largest clones.

Overall results and qualifications from the work: The reactivity of ex vivo clonotypes was inferred solely by matching the nucleotide sequences of those clonotypes to CFSE-low cultures from the same donors. Compared with specific clonotypes, broadly cross-reactive clonotypes seemed more expanded ex vivo, with 11 of 19 and about 60% of the roughly 30 falling in the top 5%.

Memory CD4+ T cells, defined as all CD4+ cells except CD45RA+CCR7+CD95- naive cells, were FACS-sorted on a FACSAria III to over 98% purity. Blood from healthy donors came from blood donation centers in Switzerland. Positive selection with CD4 and CD14 magnetic microbeads was used to enrich total CD4+ T cells and monocytes. Before sorting, CD8+, CD14+, CD16+, CD56+, CD19+ and CD25-bright cells were excluded. In a couple of blood donors, total memory CD4+ T cells were sequenced directly ex vivo to assess in vivo expansion of bacteria-reactive clonotypes. Ficoll-Paque Plus was used to isolate peripheral blood mononuclear cells from donor blood. In regard to this clone: Its antigen is still unknown. Base qualities are not recorded, but no much larger clone differs from it by a single base.

The sequence links TRBV19 to TRBJ2-3, and 11 junction bases match TRBD2. The sequence was obtained from a human donor in good health. Sequencing was performed on memory CD4+ T cells from blood. The sample's cell subset or site label, decoded: total memory CD4 T cells sorted directly ex vivo, unstimulated. The CDR3 reads CASSYSSGGFTDTQYF. The DNA sequence is TGTGCCAGTAGCTATTCTAGCGGGGGGTTCACAGATACGCAGTATTTT.